This TCR beta chain emerged from a study of T-cell reconstitution after alpha-beta-depleted transplantation in children. Findings of the study overall: Surviving recipient T cells and thymic progenitors underlay high day-60 TCRbeta diversity in some patients. The study reportedly traced alpha-beta T cells about two months after transplant to several hundred expanded graft clones. The authors attributed T-cell counts and diversity one year after transplant mostly to newly produced T cells.

This clonotype was observed at least ten times. Its antigen remains unidentified. Trimming at V came to 4 bases and at J to 4 bases, leaving 8 bases not matched to a gene. Germline-derived CDR1 and CDR2 are SQVTM and ANQGSEA. The CDR3 is made up of 15 amino acids. Preparation of the TCRbeta library used unique molecular identifiers. TCRdb ran MiXCR on the PCR reads and lists one entry per CDR3 protein. The sample contains about 460,000 distinct CDR3 sequences, about 10% of which appear only once. The chain combines TRBV29-1 with TRBJ2-1; 9 bases line up with TRBD2. The TCR comes from a child aged 2 to 15 with inherited bone marrow failure, due to receive a stem cell transplant. This sample comprised PBMCs, obtained before TCRalphabeta/CD19-depleted stem cell transplant. CDR3 nucleotide sequence: TGCAGCGTTGCGGGACTAGCCATTAGTTACAATGAGCAGTTCTTC. Translation: CSVAGLAISYNEQFF.